This T cell receptor (beta chain) was observed in a study of response to subunit inactivated influenza vaccine. Study results and limitations: Each seasonal flu vaccination may recruit only limited new T cells, authors suggested.

MiXCR was run by TCRdb on the RT-PCR reads, yielding one entry per CDR3 protein. The table lists hundreds of thousands of distinct CDR3 sequences, around 14% of them singletons, with 5.5% to 7% in the top ten. As concerns this clonotype: The antigen remains undetermined.

This CDR3 comprises 18 residues. Germline CDR1 KGHDR, CDR2 SFDVKD. The V gene lost 5 bases and the J gene lost 0 bases, with 18 bases spanning the gap. The TCR was taken from a man between 45 and 60 years old who received an inactivated influenza vaccine. V usage is TRBV24-1 and J usage is TRBJ2-2; D is possibly TRBD1 or TRBD2 (5 bases each). The sample was PBMCs from blood, taken approximately 15 days before vaccination. The CDR3 here is CATSGLETGPSNTGELFF. Written as DNA, the CDR3 is TGTGCCACCAGTGGCCTAGAAACGGGACCCTCGAACACCGGGGAGCTGTTTTTT.